This T cell receptor beta chain was captured in a study of CD8 T cells in ankylosing spondylitis (dated by TCRdb to the late 2010s). For the wider study: The study set out to find disease-linked TCR variants by profiling T cell receptor beta repertoires in ankylosing spondylitis patients and healthy donors. Peripheral blood samples were taken, and synovial fluid was additionally collected from ankylosing spondylitis patients. The full study cohort comprised some 27 ankylosing spondylitis patients and 110 or so healthy donors.

Study-wide findings and limitations: Some of the motif variants had been reported before in the synovial fluid and blood of reactive arthritis patients, a finding that suggests common disease-initiation mechanisms. The disease-linked clones had a CD8+ phenotype and were found at relatively low frequencies in peripheral blood. Significant enrichment of the disease-linked clones was reported in matched synovial fluid samples from ankylosing spondylitis patients. A TCR beta motif of eight highly homologous amino acid variants appeared characteristic of blood from ankylosing spondylitis patients.

This clonotype was found many times. Its antigen remains unidentified. The sample holds no much larger clone one base away, and base qualities are not on file. Instrument used: Illumina HiSeq 2500. Quantitative 5'-RACE with molecular barcodes was the method used to prepare the TCR beta libraries. Under the source paper's analysis protocol: A new computational method based on a probabilistic model of VDJ rearrangement was used to identify disease-linked TCR variants. TCRdb itself trimmed the public reads at Q25 with fastp, ran MiXCR and retained productive beta chains. Rows with a matching CDR3 protein are joined into one entry that keeps the most common DNA and genes. The V and J calls were not made by the authors but by TCRdb's processing. This sample has about 510,000 distinct CDR3 sequences in its table, and about 5% of those were observed once. The leading ten clones occupy under 4.5% of the sample.

The CDR3 holds 17 amino acids from the cysteine to the phenylalanine. CDR3 DNA only is kept here, 51 bases in frame from base 1. For CDR1 and CDR2, the germline V gene lists KGHSH and LQKENI. Trimming leaves V shorter by 3 bases and J shorter by 7 bases, with the junction holding 12 bases beyond the gene matches. This receptor was taken from a male donor with ankylosing spondylitis. The V and J segments used are TRBV18 and TRBJ1-6; TRBD1 agrees with 7 junctional bases. Specimen: blood, either unsorted or a sorted T cell fraction (not recorded which). The CDR3 region has the sequence CASSPPEEGAGNSPLHF. The DNA sequence is given as TGTGCCAGCTCACCCCCAGAGGAGGGGGCAGGAAATTCACCCCTCCACTTT.